These 8 T cell receptor beta chains were sequenced from one sample in a study of blood T cell repertoires in COVID-19. Repertoires were generated with immunoSEQ multiplex PCR, while TCRdb's copy carries only in-frame clones and drops some. The table has 100,000 or so clones, 84% seen once. Sequenced: peripheral blood. Source of these receptors: a man in his 70s with active or convalescent COVID-19.

This chain uses TRBV5-6 with TRBJ1-1, with D perhaps TRBD1 (6 bases). Germline V gene data show CDR1 as SGHDT and CDR2 as YYEEEE. This CDR3 contains 16 residues. V gave up 1 base and J gave up 1 base, with 14 bases separating them. CDR3: CASSLFTRQENTEAFF. The CDR3 DNA is TGTGCCAGCAGCTTGTTTACCCGACAGGAGAACACTGAAGCTTTCTTT.

This clone showed up just once. The rearrangement joins TRBV9 to TRBJ2-5, with 8 positions matching TRBD1. The J segment lost 4 bases and the V segment lost 1 base, leaving 6 bases of the junction unmatched. CDR1 is SGDLS and CDR2 is YYNGEE in the germline V gene. There are 15 residues in the CDR3. The chain's CDR3 is CASSVSSTGAETQYF. CDR3 bases: TGTGCCAGCAGCGTATCGTCGACAGGGGCAGAGACCCAGTACTTC. The full variable domain, its missing parts supplied by reference TRBV9 and TRBJ2-5, is DSGVTQTPKHLITATGQRVTLRCSPRSGDLSVYWYQQSLDQGLQFLIQYYNGEERAKGNILERFSAQQFPDLHSELNLSSLELGDSALYFCASSVSSTGAETQYFGPGTRLLVL.

The gene calls are TRBV28 and TRBJ1-1; D uncertain. CDR1 and CDR2 from the germline V gene are MDHEN and SYDVKM. The CDR3 consists of 14 residues. V lost 0 bases and J lost 7, with 12 bases in between. As DNA, the CDR3 is TGTGCCAGCAGTTTATGGGCAGGTGCCGGTGAAGCTTTCTTT. Translating it yields CASSLWAGAGEAFF.

The V call is TRBV6-5, the J call TRBJ1-4; a possible D gene is TRBD1 (5 bases). This CDR3 is built from 13 residues. V dropped 8 bases and J dropped 8 bases, with 15 bases sitting between them. Germline V gives CDR1 MNHEY, CDR2 SVGAGI. The CDR3 DNA reads as TGTGCCAGCGGATTCAGGGTAGAAGAAAAACTGTTTTTT. Translated, it gives CASGFRVEEKLFF.

The chain combines TRBV9 with TRBJ2-3; a possible D gene is TRBD2 (6 bases). CDR3 length: 16 amino acids. V lost 0 bases and J lost 0, with 11 bases in between. Per germline, CDR1 SGDLS and CDR2 YYNGEE. The CDR3 loop is CASSVAWGTSTDTQYF. CDR3 nucleotides: TGTGCCAGCAGCGTAGCGTGGGGGACTAGCACAGATACGCAGTATTTT.

This chain connects TRBV28 to TRBJ1-2; D is uncertain. The CDR3 extends over 12 amino acids. V was cut by 6 bases and J by 5 bases, with 10 bases left in between. Germline V gene data show CDR1 as MDHEN and CDR2 as SYDVKM. The CDR3 bases are TGTGCCAGCAGCGGTTCCACTTATGGCTACACCTTC. Encoded protein: CASSGSTYGYTF.

The rearrangement joins TRBV7-2 to TRBJ1-1; 9 nucleotides align to TRBD1. V dropped 2 bases and J dropped 7; count of bases not matched to a gene: 5. The CDR3 is 14 residues long. CDR1 is SGHTA and CDR2 is FQGNSA in the germline V gene. In DNA, the CDR3 is TGTGCCAGCAGCTTACAGGGACAGGGAGATGAAGCTTTCTTT. Encoded protein: CASSLQGQGDEAFF.

The rearrangement joins TRBV29-1 to TRBJ1-1; D is possibly TRBD1 (5 bases). Germline assignment: CDR1 SQVTM and CDR2 ANQGSEA. Trimming took off 3 bases at V and 4 bases at J, with 15 bases between the two ends. There are 14 residues in the CDR3. As DNA, the CDR3 is TGCAGCGTTGATTGGGTGGGGCTTAGCACTGAAGCTTTCTTT. It is translated as CSVDWVGLSTEAFF.